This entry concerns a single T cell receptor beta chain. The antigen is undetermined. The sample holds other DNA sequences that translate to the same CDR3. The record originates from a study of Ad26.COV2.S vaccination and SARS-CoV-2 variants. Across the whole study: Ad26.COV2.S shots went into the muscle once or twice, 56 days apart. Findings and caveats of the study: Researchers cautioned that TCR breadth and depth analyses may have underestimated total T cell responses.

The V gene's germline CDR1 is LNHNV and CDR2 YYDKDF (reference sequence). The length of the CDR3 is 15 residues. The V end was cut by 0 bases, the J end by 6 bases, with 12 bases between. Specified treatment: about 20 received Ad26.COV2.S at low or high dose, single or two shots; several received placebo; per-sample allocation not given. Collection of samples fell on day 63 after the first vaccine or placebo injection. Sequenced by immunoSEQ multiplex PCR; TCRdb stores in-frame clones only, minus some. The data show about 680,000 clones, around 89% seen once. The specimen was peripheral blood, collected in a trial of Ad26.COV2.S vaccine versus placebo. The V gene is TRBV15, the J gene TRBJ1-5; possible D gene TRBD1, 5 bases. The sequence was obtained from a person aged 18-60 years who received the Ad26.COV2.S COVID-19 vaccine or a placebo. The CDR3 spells CATSRDRGAGQPQHF. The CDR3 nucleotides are TGTGCCACCAGCAGAGATCGAGGGGCCGGTCAGCCCCAGCATTTT.